The sequence of this T cell receptor beta chain was determined in a study of blood T cell repertoires in COVID-19. Study-wide context: Collection of acute and convalescent COVID-19 samples took place in the United States, Italy and Spain.

The CDR3 consists of 12 residues. CDR1 and CDR2 (germline): SNHLY, FYNNEI. With 2 bases removed from V and 5 bases from J, the gap between germline ends came to 6 bases. One Seattle source followed patients from active infection through their disease course. In the study's own analysis: The assay estimated nucleated cells by amplifying reference gene primers. Data came from immunoSEQ multiplex PCR; TCRdb stores just in-frame clones and leaves some out. V and J calls and clone size come straight from that table; D and trimming were deduced from the DNA. The data contain 150,000 to 200,000 clones, more than 75% of them singletons.

Sequencing was performed on peripheral blood. J is TRBJ1-1 and V is TRBV2, with D uncertain. This receptor was taken from a woman aged 65 to 85 with COVID-19, enrolled during active disease. The chain's CDR3 is CASSETRTEAFF. In DNA form, the CDR3 reads TGTGCCAGCAGTGAAACGAGGACTGAAGCTTTCTTT. Full variable domain (missing parts from reference TRBV2 and TRBJ1-1): EPEVTQTPSHQVTQMGQEVILRCVPISNHLYFYWYRQILGQKVEFLVSFYNNEISEKSEIFDDQFSVERPDGSNFTLKIRSTKLEDSAMYFCASSETRTEAFFGQGTRLTVV.